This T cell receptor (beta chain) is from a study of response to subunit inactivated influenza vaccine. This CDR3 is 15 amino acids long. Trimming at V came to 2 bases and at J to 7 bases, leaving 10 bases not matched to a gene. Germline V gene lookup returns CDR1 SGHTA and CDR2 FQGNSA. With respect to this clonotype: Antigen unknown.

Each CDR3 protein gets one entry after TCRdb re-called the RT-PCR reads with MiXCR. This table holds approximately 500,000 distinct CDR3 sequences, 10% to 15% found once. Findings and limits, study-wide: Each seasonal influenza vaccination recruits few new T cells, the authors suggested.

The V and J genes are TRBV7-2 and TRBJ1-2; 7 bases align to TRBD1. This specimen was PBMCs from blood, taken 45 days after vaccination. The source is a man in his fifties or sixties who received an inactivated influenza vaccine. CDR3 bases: TGTGCCAGCAGCTTAACTTTCGACAGGGCCTCTGGCTACACCTTC. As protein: CASSLTFDRASGYTF. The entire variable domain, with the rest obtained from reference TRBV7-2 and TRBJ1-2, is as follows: GAGVSQSPSNKVTEKGKDVELRCDPISGHTALYWYRQSLGQGLEFLIYFQGNSAPDKSGLPSDRFSAERTGGSVSTLTIQRTQQEDSAVYLCASSLTFDRASGYTFGSGTRLTVV.